Below, 13 T cell receptor beta chains from the same sample are listed, as sequenced in a study of CD8 T cells in Susac syndrome. Reverse transcription of about 0.45 to 1 ug RNA was performed with random hexamers. TCRdb analysed the immunoSEQ multiplex PCR reads with MiXCR anew, one entry per CDR3 protein. Of fewer than 200,000 distinct CDR3 sequences listed, around 94% are singletons. Sequenced material: CD4+ T cells from PBMCs. The receptors originated from a human donor with Susac syndrome.

The rearrangement uses TRBV20-1 and TRBJ1-6; unclear D gene. V lost 5 bases and J 10 bases, leaving 12 bases between the germline ends. The CDR3 has 12 residues. Germline CDR1 reads DFQATT; CDR2 reads SNEGSKA (reference sequence). The CDR3 coding sequence is TGCAGTGCTTCCGGAGGGAACTCACCCCTCCACTTT. It specifies CSASGGNSPLHF.

In DNA form, the CDR3 reads TGCAGCGCAGGACGGGTGAACACTGAAGCTTTCTTT. It is translated as CSAGRVNTEAFF. The chain carries TRBV29-1 and TRBJ1-1; D remains ambiguous. CDR1 and CDR2 from the germline V gene are SQVTM and ANQGSEA. The CDR3 runs 12 residues. The V end lost 7 bases, the J end lost 0 bases, and 9 bases lay between the germline ends.

This clonotype was counted once. The CDR3 nucleotides are TGTGCCAGCAGCCTCGTAGCGGGGGGGCCGTCGCATGAGCAGTTCTTC. Translation: CASSLVAGGPSHEQFF. The rearrangement uses TRBV6-1 and TRBJ2-1; 11 nucleotides align to TRBD2. Trimming took 6 bases from V and 8 from J; bases not matched to a gene: 12. This CDR3 is 16 amino acids long. Germline lookup yields CDR1 MNHNS and CDR2 SASEGT.

V and J are TRBV21-1 and TRBJ1-6; TRBD1 is the table's D call and was not checked against the DNA. TRBV21-1 is listed as a pseudogene. The CDR3 consists of 16 residues. This CDR3 is CASSKGGTGDDSPLHF. The CDR3 region has the DNA TGTGCCAGCAGCAAAGGAGGGACAGGAGACGATTCACCCCTCCACTTT.

The V call is TRBV19, the J call TRBJ2-5; D remains unclear. This CDR3 has 13 amino acids. V was clipped by 6 bases and J by 4 bases, with 12 bases between them. The germline V gene has CDR1 LNHDA and CDR2 SQIVND (reference sequence). In DNA, the CDR3 is TGTGCCAGTAGCCATGACTGGGGAGAGACCCAGTACTTC. Amino acids: CASSHDWGETQYF. The whole variable domain, filled in from reference TRBV19 and TRBJ2-5, reads DGGITQSPKYLFRKEGQNVTLSCEQNLNHDAMYWYRQDPGQGLRLIYYSQIVNDFQKGDIAEGYSVSREKKESFPLTVTSAQKNPTAFYLCASSHDWGETQYFGPGTRLLVL.

The chain has TRBV3-1 and TRBJ1-1; no reliable D call. Germline V lookup: CDR1 LGHDT, CDR2 YNNKEL (reference sequence). V was shortened by 1 base and J by 1 base, with 7 bases between the two germline ends. This CDR3 has 14 residues. The CDR3 DNA reads TGTGCCAGCAGCCAAGTTTCCAGGAACACTGAAGCTTTCTTT. Translated: CASSQVSRNTEAFF.

The chain employs TRBV9 and TRBJ1-3, with 8 bases that match TRBD1. V gave up 2 bases and J gave up 8 bases; unmatched junction bases: 9. The CDR3 sequence is 15 residues long. Germline V gene data show CDR1 as SGDLS and CDR2 as YYNGEE. As DNA, the CDR3 is TGTGCCAGCAGCGTCATGACAGGGGCGGTAGACACCATATATTTT. Residues: CASSVMTGAVDTIYF.

This chain links TRBV18 with TRBJ1-1; D is undetermined. CDR3 size: 14 residues. The V gene lost 0 bases and the J gene lost 8 bases, with 13 bases spanning the gap. CDR1 and CDR2 (germline): KGHSH, LQKENI. The CDR3 DNA reads TGTGCCAGCTCACCACCGGGGTTAACGGACGAAGCTTTCTTT. It yields the protein CASSPPGLTDEAFF.

The rearrangement joins TRBV5-6 to TRBJ2-5; the D gene could be TRBD1 or TRBD2 (5 bases each). Between the trimmed V and J ends, which lost 4 bases and 4 bases, there was a span of 17 bases. CDR1 and CDR2 from the germline V gene are SGHDT and YYEEEE. There are 15 residues in the CDR3. The CDR3 protein is CASSVNLWDGETQYF. CDR3 bases: TGTGCCAGCAGCGTGAATCTTTGGGACGGAGAGACCCAGTACTTC.

This clonotype showed up just once. The V call is TRBV4-3, the J call TRBJ1-6; tentatively, D is TRBD1 (6 bases). Deletions cut 3 bases from V and 5 bases from J, with 14 bases between. Germline-derived CDR1 and CDR2 are LGHNA and YSLEER. The CDR3 contains 16 residues. The chain's CDR3 is CASSQGRTEDNSPLHF. As DNA, the CDR3 is TGCGCCAGCAGCCAGGGAAGGACAGAGGATAATTCACCCCTCCACTTT.

The chain carries TRBV7-2 and TRBJ1-6, with 10 bases lining up with TRBD1. Germline V gene sequence: CDR1 SGHTA, CDR2 FQGNSA. The CDR3 contains 15 residues. J was trimmed by 12 bases and V by 1 base; bases with no gene match: 6. CDR3 amino acids: CASSLEGTGAKPLHF. The CDR3 region has the DNA TGTGCCAGCAGCTTAGAAGGGACAGGGGCGAAACCCCTCCACTTT.

The chain uses TRBV30 and TRBJ2-2; D perhaps matches TRBD2 (6 bases). The CDR3 extends over 15 amino acids. Germline V gene sequence: CDR1 GTSNPN, CDR2 SVGIG (reference sequence). The V gene lost 2 bases and the J gene lost 9 bases, with 19 bases spanning the gap. In DNA, the CDR3 is TGTGCCTGGAGTAACCGGGACTTCGGCCACCGGGAGCTGTTTTTT. This codes for CAWSNRDFGHRELFF.

The CDR3 loop reads CASSPGLAGGLGTGELFF. In DNA, the CDR3 is TGTGCCAGCAGCCCGGGACTAGCGGGGGGGCTTGGCACCGGGGAGCTGTTTTTT. V is TRBV7-2 and J is TRBJ2-2; TRBD2 matches at 16 bases. The V gene's germline CDR1 is SGHTA and CDR2 FQGNSA. This CDR3 is built from 18 residues. The ends lost 5 bases at V and 4 bases at J; junction bases unmatched: 7.